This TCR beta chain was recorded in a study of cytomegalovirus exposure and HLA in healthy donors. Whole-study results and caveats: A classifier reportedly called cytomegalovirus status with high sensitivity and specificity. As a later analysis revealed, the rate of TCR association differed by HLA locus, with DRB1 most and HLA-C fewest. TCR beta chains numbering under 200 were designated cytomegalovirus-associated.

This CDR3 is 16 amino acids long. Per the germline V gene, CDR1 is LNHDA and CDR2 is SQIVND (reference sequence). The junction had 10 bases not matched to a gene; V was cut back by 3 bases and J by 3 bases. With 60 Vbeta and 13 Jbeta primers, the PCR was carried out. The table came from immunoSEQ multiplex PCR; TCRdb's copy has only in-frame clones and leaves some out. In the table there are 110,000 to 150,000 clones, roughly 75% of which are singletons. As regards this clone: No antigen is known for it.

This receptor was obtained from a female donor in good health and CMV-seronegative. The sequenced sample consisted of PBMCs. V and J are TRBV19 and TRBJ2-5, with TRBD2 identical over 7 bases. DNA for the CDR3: TGTGCCAGTAGTATTGGGGGGGAGGTCGGCAAAGAGACCCAGTACTTC. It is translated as CASSIGGEVGKETQYF. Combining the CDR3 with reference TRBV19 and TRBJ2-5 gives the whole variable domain DGGITQSPKYLFRKEGQNVTLSCEQNLNHDAMYWYRQDPGQGLRLIYYSQIVNDFQKGDIAEGYSVSREKKESFPLTVTSAQKNPTAFYLCASSIGGEVGKETQYFGPGTRLLVL.